The 16 T cell receptor beta chains below all came from one sample that was sequenced in a study of Ad26.COV2.S vaccination and SARS-CoV-2 variants. The data were produced by immunoSEQ multiplex PCR, yet TCRdb's version contains in-frame clones alone and is incomplete. This repertoire shows about 320,000 clones, around 84% found once; its top ten account for under 2%. The treatment here: roughly 19 received Ad26.COV2.S at low or high dose, single or two shots; about 5 received placebo; per-sample allocation not given. Vaccine and placebo recipients were sampled on day 63 after the first injection. The specimen was peripheral blood, collected in a trial of Ad26.COV2.S vaccine versus placebo. These receptors all come from a person aged 18-65 years who received the Ad26.COV2.S COVID-19 vaccine or a placebo.

This sequence joins TRBV29-1 and TRBJ2-3; D ambiguous. There are 12 residues in the CDR3. In germline, CDR1 is SQVTM, CDR2 ANQGSEA. V lost 7 bases and J lost 4, with 12 bases in between. The CDR3: CSATDGSDTQYF. The CDR3 nucleotides are TGCAGCGCCACGGACGGATCAGATACGCAGTATTTT.

There are a few counts of this clone. The junction does not match germline at one end; this may be a read error. The genes are TRBV6-2 or TRBV6-3 and TRBJ2-4, with 9 bases that match TRBD1. Per the germline V gene, CDR1 is MNHEY and CDR2 is SVGEGT. The CDR3 spans 13 residues. In DNA, the CDR3 is TGTGCCAGCAGTTACCGTAGGGACAGGGTTATTATTTTC. Its protein is CASSYRRDRVIIF.

The chain uses TRBV19 and TRBJ1-1; D may be TRBD1 (6 bases). The CDR3 consists of 15 residues. Trimming stripped 7 bases from V and 0 bases from J, with 15 bases between. From germline, CDR1 is LNHDA and CDR2 SQIVND (reference sequence). The CDR3 loop reads CASTQKTGMNTEAFF. The CDR3 bases are TGTGCCAGTACCCAGAAAACAGGGATGAACACTGAAGCTTTCTTT.

The chain employs TRBV11-2 and TRBJ2-1; tentatively, D is TRBD1 (6 bases). CDR3 size: 13 residues. Trimming removed 5 bases at V and 3 bases at J, with 8 bases between. CDR1 is SGHAT and CDR2 is FQNNGV in the germline V gene. This chain's CDR3 is CASSQGHYNEQFF. DNA for the CDR3: TGTGCCAGCAGCCAGGGACACTACAATGAGCAGTTCTTC.

The chain couples TRBV6-5 to TRBJ2-6, with D hard to call. Per the germline V gene, CDR1 is MNHEY and CDR2 is SVGAGI. The CDR3 is 16 amino acids. Deletions cut 4 bases from V and 0 bases from J, with 10 bases between. CDR3 nucleotides: TGTGCCAGCAGTTTGTCAGGCGTCTCTGGGGCCAACGTCCTGACTTTC. Protein sequence: CASSLSGVSGANVLTF.

The genes are TRBV3-1 (or the pseudogene TRBV3-2) and TRBJ1-1, with 10 positions matching TRBD1. Trimming cost V 1 base and J 2 bases; bases outside gene matches: 4. The CDR3 totals 16 residues. The germline V gene has CDR1 LGHDT and CDR2 YNNKEL (reference sequence). In DNA form, the CDR3 reads TGTGCCAGCAGCCAAGGACAGGGGGCAGGTAACACTGAAGCTTTCTTT. Amino acids: CASSQGQGAGNTEAFF.

The chain joins TRBV6-1 to TRBJ1-5; unclear D gene. The CDR3 consists of 15 residues. The V and J ends lost 3 bases and 6 bases respectively, with 15 bases between them. The germline gives CDR1 MNHNS, CDR2 SASEGT. The CDR3, as DNA: TGTGCCAGCAGTGATGATCCGACAAGCGTTCAGCCCCAGCATTTT. Encoded protein: CASSDDPTSVQPQHF.

The rearrangement links TRBV6-5 to TRBJ1-3; maybe TRBD1 (5 bases). The CDR3 has 15 residues. Germline CDR1 is MNHEY and CDR2 is SVGAGI. Trimming shortened V by 5 bases and J by 0 bases, and 11 bases separated the two germline ends. The CDR3, as DNA: TGTGCCAGCAGTAGGGACCCGAGCTCTGGAAACACCATATATTTT. It encodes CASSRDPSSGNTIYF.

The CDR3 protein is CASSLRQGITDTQYF. The DNA for the CDR3 is TGTGCCAGCAGCTTAAGACAGGGGATCACAGATACGCAGTATTTT. The genes are TRBV7-2 and TRBJ2-3, with TRBD1 identical over 8 bases. After removal of 2 bases from V and 2 bases from J, the junction contained 3 bases not matched to a gene. This CDR3 has 15 amino acids. Germline values: CDR1 SGHTA, CDR2 FQGNSA.

The V call is TRBV29-1, the J call TRBJ2-3, with D unclear. Trimming took off 5 bases at V and 2 bases at J, with 8 bases between the two ends. The CDR3 runs to 12 residues. Germline values: CDR1 SQVTM, CDR2 ANQGSEA. The CDR3 reads CSVRINTDTQYF. The CDR3 nucleotides are TGCAGCGTTCGTATAAACACAGATACGCAGTATTTT.

The J gene is TRBJ1-3, the V gene TRBV11-2; unclear D gene. This CDR3 is built from 14 residues. The germline V gene encodes CDR1 SGHAT and CDR2 FQNNGV. Trimming removed 5 bases at V and 0 bases at J, with 8 bases between. CDR3 sequence reads: CASSQDFSGNTIYF. As DNA, the CDR3 is TGTGCCAGCAGCCAGGACTTCTCTGGAAACACCATATATTTT.

J is TRBJ1-2 and V is TRBV9; TRBD1 is a possible D gene (5 bases). The V gene lost 3 bases and the J gene lost 4 bases, with 13 bases spanning the gap. This CDR3 is built from 14 residues. The germline gives CDR1 SGDLS, CDR2 YYNGEE. CDR3 amino acids: CASSGTGTAYGYTF. CDR3 in DNA: TGTGCCAGCAGCGGCACCGGGACGGCCTATGGCTACACCTTC. The entire variable domain, with the rest obtained from reference TRBV9 and TRBJ1-2, is as follows: DSGVTQTPKHLITATGQRVTLRCSPRSGDLSVYWYQQSLDQGLQFLIQYYNGEERAKGNILERFSAQQFPDLHSELNLSSLELGDSALYFCASSGTGTAYGYTFGSGTRLTVV.

The gene calls are TRBV7-6 and TRBJ2-6, with D maybe TRBD2 (5 bases). CDR1 and CDR2 (germline): SGHVS, FNYEAQ. The germline V and J ends were trimmed by 5 bases and 1 base, with 15 bases remaining between them. The CDR3 extends over 17 amino acids. CDR3 loop: CASSRGIGLSGANVLTF. CDR3 bases: TGTGCCAGCAGCCGAGGGATAGGCCTGTCTGGGGCCAACGTCCTGACTTTC. Complete variable domain (other parts from reference TRBV7-6 and TRBJ2-6): GAGVSQSPRYKVTKRGQDVALRCDPISGHVSLYWYRQALGQGPEFLTYFNYEAQQDKSGLPNDRFSAERPEGSISTLTIQRTEQRDSAMYRCASSRGIGLSGANVLTFGAGSRLTVL.

V usage is TRBV10-3 and J usage is TRBJ2-2; perhaps D is TRBD1 or TRBD2 (5 bases each). V was pared by 8 bases and J by 1 base, with 8 bases between. The CDR3 runs 13 residues. Germline CDR1 is ENHRY and CDR2 is SYGVKD. CDR3 residues: CAIGGLNTGELFF. CDR3 DNA sequence: TGTGCCATCGGGGGTCTGAACACCGGGGAGCTGTTTTTT.

The chain joins TRBV10-3 to TRBJ1-3; TRBD1 matches at 9 bases. Per the germline V gene, CDR1 is ENHRY and CDR2 is SYGVKD. V lost 6 bases, J lost 0 bases, and 6 bases stayed unmatched. The CDR3 loop spans 16 amino acids. CDR3 nucleotide sequence: TGTGCCATCAGGGCCGGGACAGGGATCTCTGGAAACACCATATATTTT. Protein: CAIRAGTGISGNTIYF.

This clone is a singleton in its sample. V gene TRBV2 combines with J gene TRBJ2-7; D gene ambiguous. The CDR3 has 11 residues. Germline loops: CDR1 SNHLY, CDR2 FYNNEI. Trimming shortened V by 6 bases and J by 4 bases, and 7 bases separated the two germline ends. This CDR3 reads CASRGTYEQYF. CDR3 nucleotides: TGTGCCAGCAGAGGAACGTACGAGCAGTACTTC.